A single sample is the source of the 30 T cell receptor beta chains below, sequenced in a study of beta chain features in type 1 diabetes. Expressed TCRB transcripts were sequenced, since all the RNA that had been isolated was reverse transcribed. Some clones are missing from TCRdb's copy, which holds only in-frame ones; the method was immunoSEQ multiplex PCR. The repertoire holds 400,000 to 600,000 clones, around 28% seen once, with around 0.065% in the top ten. The sequenced sample consisted of naive CD4+ T cells from blood. These TCRs come from a man aged 18 to 30 in good health.

This clone was seen only a few times. V is TRBV29-1 and J is TRBJ1-2; TRBD1 aligns across 8 bases. The CDR3 is 14 amino acids. From germline, CDR1 is SQVTM and CDR2 ANQGSEA. The V segment lost 6 bases and the J segment 6 bases; nucleotides outside the gene matches: 12. The CDR3 loop reads CSVAQGAHQHGYTF. CDR3 DNA: TGCAGCGTCGCCCAGGGGGCGCATCAACATGGCTACACCTTC.

The chain has TRBV6-6 and TRBJ2-4; D is possibly TRBD1 (6 bases). In germline, CDR1 is MNHNY, CDR2 SVGAGI (reference sequence). CDR3 length: 15 amino acids. Trimming took off 7 bases at V and 1 base at J, with 14 bases between the two ends. The CDR3 loop is CASTLPQGAKNIQYF. The DNA of the CDR3 is TGTGCCAGCACTCTACCACAGGGCGCCAAAAACATTCAGTACTTC.

This clone appeared a few times. This chain connects TRBV7-2 to TRBJ2-3, with a tentative D call TRBD2 (6 bases). V lost 1 base, J lost 1 base, and 12 bases lay in between. The CDR3 loop spans 16 amino acids. Germline assignment: CDR1 SGHTA and CDR2 FQGNSA. CDR3 sequence: CASSLGGGTGTDTQYF. In nucleotides, the CDR3 is TGTGCCAGCAGCTTAGGGGGCGGGACGGGCACAGATACGCAGTATTTT.

This clone was detected a few times. V usage is TRBV14 and J usage is TRBJ2-3; 10 nucleotides line up with TRBD1. The CDR3 sequence is 16 residues long. Germline CDR1 is SGHDN and CDR2 is FVKESK. V gave up 5 bases and J gave up 8 bases; unmatched junction bases: 13. CDR3 region: CASSFPGTGARATQYF. CDR3 bases: TGTGCCAGCAGCTTCCCCGGGACAGGGGCCAGGGCTACGCAGTATTTT.

This chain uses TRBV11-1 with TRBJ2-3; no reliable D call. Per germline, CDR1 SGHAT and CDR2 FQDESV (reference sequence). CDR3 length equals 14 residues. V was clipped by 5 bases and J by 5 bases, with 14 bases between them. The CDR3 here is CASSPAFKEDTQYF. Written as DNA, the CDR3 is TGTGCCAGCAGCCCGGCCTTCAAAGAAGATACGCAGTATTTT.

The gene calls are TRBV28 and TRBJ2-5; D gene unclear. The CDR3 is 16 residues long. Trimming left V 5 bases short and J 2 bases short, with 18 bases between. The germline V gene encodes CDR1 MDHEN and CDR2 SYDVKM. In DNA form, the CDR3 reads TGTGCCAGCAGTCCCCCTTTAGGGCAGCGACAAGAGACCCAGTACTTC. Its translation is CASSPPLGQRQETQYF.

The chain employs TRBV23-1 and TRBJ2-3; 11 bases align to TRBD2. TRBV23-1 is an ORF, and what it does is uncertain. This CDR3 has 19 amino acids. J lost 2 bases, V lost 3 bases, and 13 bases had no gene match. The CDR3 region has the DNA TGCGCCAGCAGTCATTGGAGGGCGGGACTAGCGGAGCACACAGATACGCAGTATTTT. It codes for CASSHWRAGLAEHTDTQYF.

This clone was found a few times. V gene TRBV5-1 combines with J gene TRBJ2-7; TRBD1 aligns across 10 bases. The ends lost 4 bases at V and 1 base at J; junction bases unmatched: 5. CDR1 and CDR2 (germline): SGHRS, YFSETQ. The CDR3 length is 15 residues. DNA of the CDR3: TGCGCCAGCAGCACCTGGACAGGGGGGTCCTACGAGCAGTACTTC. Its translation is CASSTWTGGSYEQYF.

This clone was observed a handful of times. The J gene is TRBJ2-2, the V gene TRBV25-1, with 10 bases lining up with TRBD1. The CDR3 is made up of 16 amino acids. Trimming cost V 0 bases and J 4 bases; bases outside gene matches: 2. Germline assignment: CDR1 MGHDK and CDR2 SYGVNS. The CDR3 region is CASSEYRTGGTGELFF. The CDR3, as DNA: TGTGCCAGCAGTGAATATAGGACAGGGGGCACCGGGGAGCTGTTTTTT.

V is TRBV19 and J is TRBJ2-2; no clear D gene. Germline V lookup: CDR1 LNHDA, CDR2 SQIVND (reference sequence). Trimming took 6 bases from V and 1 from J, leaving 9 bases between them. There are 14 residues in the CDR3. The CDR3 DNA follows: TGTGCCAGTAGAAAGGTTGGGAACACCGGGGAGCTGTTTTTT. It encodes CASRKVGNTGELFF.

The rearrangement uses TRBV19 and TRBJ2-1; 9 positions match TRBD1. The CDR3 loop spans 14 amino acids. CDR1 is LNHDA, CDR2 SQIVND, per germline (reference sequence). With 5 bases clipped from V and 12 bases from J, the junction kept 11 bases outside the gene matches. The CDR3 DNA reads TGTGCCAGTAGTCGGGACAGGGAAGAAACTCGGCAGTTCTTC. As protein: CASSRDREETRQFF.

The J gene is TRBJ2-6, the V gene TRBV7-9, with TRBD1 as a possible D gene (6 bases). Trimming cost V 5 bases and J 0 bases, with 11 bases left between them. The CDR3 runs to 16 residues. The germline V gene encodes CDR1 SEHNR and CDR2 FQNEAQ (reference sequence). CDR3 loop: CASSPDSISGANVLTF. The CDR3 DNA reads TGTGCCAGCAGCCCGGACAGTATCTCTGGGGCCAACGTCCTGACTTTC. The whole variable domain, remainder taken from reference TRBV7-9 and TRBJ2-6, is DTGVSQNPRHKITKRGQNVTFRCDPISEHNRLYWYRQTLGQGPEFLTYFQNEAQLEKSRLLSDRFSAERPKGSFSTLEIQRTEQGDSAMYLCASSPDSISGANVLTFGAGSRLTVL.

The rearrangement joins TRBV7-9 to TRBJ1-5; a possible D gene is TRBD1 (6 bases). Germline V gene data show CDR1 as SEHNR and CDR2 as FQNEAQ (reference sequence). The CDR3 is 15 residues long. Trimming took 4 bases from V and 2 from J, leaving 12 bases between them. The CDR3 DNA reads as TGTGCCAGCAGCTCGACAGGCGGTGGCAATCAGCCCCAGCATTTT. Encoded protein: CASSSTGGGNQPQHF.

The chain has TRBV7-9 and TRBJ2-1; 14 bases fit TRBD2. Germline V gene sequence: CDR1 SEHNR, CDR2 FQNEAQ (reference sequence). The length of the CDR3 is 17 residues. V shed 4 bases and J 12 bases; nucleotides not matched to a gene: 14. Here the CDR3 DNA reads TGTGCCAGCAGCTCCCACCCTAGACTAGCGGGAGGGCCGGGGCAGTTCTTC. Translated: CASSSHPRLAGGPGQFF. The full variable domain, its missing parts supplied by reference TRBV7-9 and TRBJ2-1, is DTGVSQNPRHKITKRGQNVTFRCDPISEHNRLYWYRQTLGQGPEFLTYFQNEAQLEKSRLLSDRFSAERPKGSFSTLEIQRTEQGDSAMYLCASSSHPRLAGGPGQFFGPGTRLTVL.

The V and J genes are TRBV6-5 and TRBJ2-1; TRBD1 or TRBD2 may be the D gene (5 bases each). CDR1 and CDR2 (germline): MNHEY, SVGAGI. CDR3 length: 15 amino acids. V lost 2 bases to trimming and J lost 7 bases, with 15 bases between them. CDR3 sequence (DNA): TGTGCCAGCAGTTACGACACAACGTGGGGGAATGAGCAGTTCTTC. Residues: CASSYDTTWGNEQFF.

The chain is built from TRBV19 and TRBJ2-2; 9 bases are a match to TRBD1. The CDR3 totals 13 residues. Germline CDR1 and CDR2: LNHDA and SQIVND (reference sequence). J gave up 4 bases and V 6 bases, and 0 bases lay outside the gene matches. The CDR3 region is CASRTGGTGELFF. The CDR3, as DNA: TGTGCCAGTAGGACAGGGGGCACCGGGGAGCTGTTTTTT.

The J gene is TRBJ2-1, the V gene TRBV11-3; TRBD2 matches at 9 bases. This CDR3 spans 15 amino acids. Trimming cost V 5 bases and J 3 bases; bases outside gene matches: 5. CDR1 is SGHNT and CDR2 is YENEEA in the germline V gene. In nucleotides, the CDR3 is TGTGCCAGCAGCGGCCGACTAGCGGTCTACAATGAGCAGTTCTTC. Its protein is CASSGRLAVYNEQFF.

This clone was found a few times. The chain carries TRBV5-4 and TRBJ2-3; D possibly corresponds to TRBD2 (5 bases). The V gene's germline CDR1 is SGHNT and CDR2 YYREEE (reference sequence). This CDR3 has 14 residues. Trimming removed 1 base from V and 1 base from J, with 7 bases in between. CDR3 in DNA: TGTGCCAGCAGCTTGAATAGCGGCACAGATACGCAGTATTTT. Amino acid sequence: CASSLNSGTDTQYF.

This clone has more than one count but fewer than ten. The rearrangement joins TRBV18 to TRBJ2-1; TRBD2 agrees at 9 bases. The V gene end was trimmed by 3 bases and the J gene end by 6 bases; junction bases not matched to a gene: 9. CDR1 KGHSH and CDR2 LQKENI come from the germline V gene. The CDR3 spans 16 residues. The chain's CDR3 is CASSPGGRALGNEQFF. DNA of the CDR3: TGTGCCAGCTCACCTGGCGGGAGGGCCCTCGGCAATGAGCAGTTCTTC. The full variable domain, rest sourced from reference TRBV18 and TRBJ2-1, is NAGVMQNPRHLVRRRGQEARLRCSPMKGHSHVYWYRQLPEEGLKFMVYLQKENIIDESGMPKERFSAEFPKEGPSILRIQQVVRGDSAAYFCASSPGGRALGNEQFFGPGTRLTVL.

The J gene is TRBJ1-1, the V gene TRBV9; TRBD1 matches at 7 bases. V dropped 2 bases and J dropped 1; count of bases not matched to a gene: 2. This CDR3 is built from 14 residues. The V gene's germline CDR1 is SGDLS and CDR2 YYNGEE. CDR3 sequence (DNA): TGTGCCAGCAGCGTCGGGACAGCGAACACTGAAGCTTTCTTT. Translation: CASSVGTANTEAFF.

This clone appeared a few times. The chain combines TRBV29-1 with TRBJ2-7; D might be TRBD1 (6 bases). Germline V CDR1 and CDR2: SQVTM, ANQGSEA. CDR3 length: 12 residues. V was clipped by 5 bases and J by 2 bases, with 10 bases between them. The CDR3: CSVLGQTYEQYF. Written as DNA, the CDR3 is TGCAGCGTTCTCGGACAGACCTACGAGCAGTACTTC.

The rearrangement joins TRBV11-1 to TRBJ1-2, with D perhaps matching TRBD1 (6 bases). Germline values: CDR1 SGHAT, CDR2 FQDESV (reference sequence). This CDR3 has 14 amino acids. V was cut by 5 bases and J by 3 bases, with 13 bases left in between. The CDR3, as DNA: TGTGCCAGCAGCAGCCGCGGGGGGCACTATGGCTACACCTTC. It yields the protein CASSSRGGHYGYTF.

The rearrangement links TRBV9 to TRBJ2-3; possibly TRBD1 or TRBD2 for D (6 bases each). Germline V gene lookup returns CDR1 SGDLS and CDR2 YYNGEE. The CDR3 consists of 16 residues. V lost 1 base and J lost 6, with 18 bases in between. The CDR3 loop reads CASSVRAGGQVDTQYF. The CDR3 nucleotides read TGTGCCAGCAGCGTAAGGGCCGGGGGCCAGGTGGATACGCAGTATTTT.

The V gene is TRBV4-1, the J gene TRBJ2-6; a weak D match, TRBD1 (5 bases). The CDR3 runs to 16 residues. The V end lost 3 bases, the J end lost 2 bases, and 11 bases lay between the germline ends. CDR1 is MGHRA, CDR2 YSYEKL, per germline. The CDR3 is CASSQAGQPGANVLTF. The CDR3 nucleotides are TGCGCCAGCAGCCAGGCCGGACAACCTGGGGCCAACGTCCTGACTTTC.

This chain links TRBV20-1 with TRBJ1-1; D unresolved. V was clipped by 7 bases and J by 2 bases, with 8 bases between them. CDR1 is DFQATT, CDR2 SNEGSKA, per germline (reference sequence). The CDR3 has 11 amino acids. CDR3 amino acids: CSVRENTEAFF. The DNA for the CDR3 is TGCAGTGTGCGGGAAAACACTGAAGCTTTCTTT.

The chain is built from TRBV14 and TRBJ2-5, with D tentatively TRBD1 or TRBD2 (5 bases each). The V and J ends lost 1 base and 0 bases respectively, with 9 bases between them. Germline V CDR1 and CDR2: SGHDN, FVKESK. The CDR3 contains 15 residues. The CDR3 DNA is TGTGCCAGCAGCCAAGGGGACGGAAACCAAGAGACCCAGTACTTC. This codes for CASSQGDGNQETQYF.

The rearrangement links TRBV4-3 to TRBJ2-5; D might be TRBD1 (5 bases). Trimming shortened V by 0 bases and J by 9 bases, and 17 bases separated the two germline ends. There are 15 residues in the CDR3. CDR1 and CDR2 from the germline V gene are LGHNA and YSLEER. The CDR3: CASSQDESGMLAQYF. CDR3 in DNA: TGCGCCAGCAGCCAAGATGAGTCAGGGATGTTGGCCCAGTACTTC.

The rearrangement uses TRBV9 and TRBJ2-3; D is undetermined. CDR1 and CDR2 from the germline V gene are SGDLS and YYNGEE. Trimming pared 0 bases from V and 5 bases from J, leaving 10 bases between. This CDR3 is 14 amino acids long. This CDR3 is CASSVDHSGDTQYF. The CDR3 DNA follows: TGTGCCAGCAGCGTAGATCACTCCGGAGATACGCAGTATTTT.

This clone was seen more than once but under ten times. The genes are TRBV27 and TRBJ2-5; 13 bases match TRBD2. The V gene end was trimmed by 4 bases and the J gene end by 7 bases; junction bases not matched to a gene: 9. Per the germline V gene, CDR1 is MNHEY and CDR2 is SMNVEV (reference sequence). The CDR3 spans 16 residues. CDR3 in DNA: TGTGCCAGCAGTTCGGGGACTAGCGGGAACATAGGGACCCAGTACTTC. It is translated as CASSSGTSGNIGTQYF.

The chain joins TRBV4-2 to TRBJ2-5; 13 bases agree with TRBD2. CDR1 and CDR2 from the germline V gene are LGHNA and YNFKEQ. The junction had 15 bases not matched to a gene; V was cut back by 0 bases and J by 2 bases. The CDR3 runs to 21 residues. In DNA, the CDR3 is TGTGCCAGCAGCCAAGATACCCCGACCGGGACTAGCGGGGCAAGACAAGAGACCCAGTACTTC. Protein sequence: CASSQDTPTGTSGARQETQYF.